A single sample is the source of the 4 T cell receptor beta chains below, sequenced in a study of cytomegalovirus exposure and HLA in healthy donors (dated by TCRdb to about 2017). Libraries came from the immunoSEQ multiplex PCR assay. What TCRdb holds here is the immuneACCESS table cut down to in-frame rearrangements. Part of the clones is not present; checked against another copy, under half of the missing clones reflect an unresolved V gene, and the others are unexplained. The sample table lists tens of thousands of clones, about 92% of them with a count of one. Clones ranked in the top ten supply 0.9% to 1.4% of the sample. Material for sequencing was PBMCs. These receptor sequences come from a young man in good health and CMV-seronegative.

The V call is TRBV18, the J call TRBJ1-4, with TRBD1 matching over 8 bases. Trimming took 3 bases from V and 4 from J; bases not matched to a gene: 1. This CDR3 is 14 amino acids long. The germline V gene has CDR1 KGHSH and CDR2 LQKENI. CDR3 nucleotide sequence: TGTGCCAGCTCACCGGACAGGGTTAATGAAAAACTGTTTTTT. Its translation is CASSPDRVNEKLFF.

CDR3 nucleotides: TGTGCCAGCAGTTCCAGGCAGGGGATTCCCAATGAGCAGTTCTTC. Translating it yields CASSSRQGIPNEQFF. This chain joins TRBV2 and TRBJ2-1; D is possibly TRBD1 (6 bases). CDR1 is SNHLY and CDR2 is FYNNEI in the germline V gene. This CDR3 region has 15 residues. The germline V and J ends were trimmed by 5 bases and 6 bases, with 17 bases remaining between them. The entire variable domain, with the rest obtained from reference TRBV2 and TRBJ2-1, is as follows: EPEVTQTPSHQVTQMGQEVILRCVPISNHLYFYWYRQILGQKVEFLVSFYNNEISEKSEIFDDQFSVERPDGSNFTLKIRSTKLEDSAMYFCASSSRQGIPNEQFFGPGTRLTVL.

The rearrangement links TRBV7-9 to TRBJ2-5; TRBD2 might be the D (5 bases). Germline CDR1 is SEHNR and CDR2 is FQNEAQ (reference sequence). V was cut by 1 base and J by 2 bases, with 11 bases left in between. The CDR3 length is 15 residues. This CDR3 reads CASSLGTSGQETQYF. Written as DNA, the CDR3 is TGTGCCAGCAGCTTAGGAACCTCGGGGCAAGAGACCCAGTACTTC. The variable domain in full, completed from reference TRBV7-9 and TRBJ2-5, reads DTGVSQNPRHKITKRGQNVTFRCDPISEHNRLYWYRQTLGQGPEFLTYFQNEAQLEKSRLLSDRFSAERPKGSFSTLEIQRTEQGDSAMYLCASSLGTSGQETQYFGPGTRLLVL.

This rearrangement joins TRBV7-8 to TRBJ2-1; D not resolved. CDR3 length: 11 residues. The V end was cut by 3 bases, the J end by 10 bases, with 7 bases between. Germline V gene lookup returns CDR1 SGHVS and CDR2 FQNEAQ. The CDR3 region is CASSFLEEQFF. CDR3 coding DNA: TGTGCCAGCAGCTTCCTAGAAGAGCAGTTCTTC.